Presented here are 30 T cell receptor beta chains from one specimen sequenced in a study of CD8 T cells in Susac syndrome. The authors reverse transcribed roughly 0.5 to 1 ug RNA with random hexamers. From the immunoSEQ multiplex PCR reads, TCRdb called clonotypes with MiXCR, one entry per CDR3 protein. The table shows more than 250,000 distinct CDR3 sequences, with roughly 94% occurring only once. Sequenced input: CD4+ T cells from PBMCs. The source is a human donor with multiple sclerosis.

The chain joins TRBV20-1 to TRBJ2-3, with 10 bases matching TRBD2. This CDR3 contains 16 residues. After removal of 6 bases from V and 4 bases from J, the junction contained 13 bases not matched to a gene. The germline V gene has CDR1 DFQATT and CDR2 SNEGSKA (reference sequence). The CDR3 sequence: CSANTGASGRPDTQYF. The CDR3, as DNA: TGCAGTGCAAATACCGGGGCTAGCGGGAGACCAGATACGCAGTATTTT.

The V and J genes are TRBV12-3 or TRBV12-4 and TRBJ1-2, with D possibly matching TRBD1 (5 bases). Trimming cost V 5 bases and J 4 bases, with 14 bases left between them. This CDR3 has 14 amino acids. In DNA, the CDR3 is TGTGCCAGCAGTAGGGACCGTGAGTTCTATGGCTACACCTTC. This sequence encodes CASSRDREFYGYTF.

This chain connects TRBV11-2 to TRBJ2-3; 10 bases map to TRBD2. The trim removed 5 bases at V and 3 bases at J, leaving 5 bases unmatched. Germline CDR1 SGHAT, CDR2 FQNNGV. This CDR3 spans 15 amino acids. The CDR3 spells CASSIAGGGTDTQYF. The DNA for the CDR3 is TGTGCCAGCAGCATAGCGGGGGGTGGGACAGATACGCAGTATTTT.

This chain uses TRBV6-4 with TRBJ2-1; possible D gene TRBD2, 5 bases. In germline, CDR1 is MRHNA, CDR2 SNTAGT. V lost 3 bases to trimming and J lost 9 bases, with 12 bases between them. The CDR3 is 13 amino acids. As DNA, the CDR3 is TGTGCCAGCAGTGAGTCTAGCCTCGGTGAGCAGTTCTTC. Translating it yields CASSESSLGEQFF.

The chain carries TRBV5-6 and TRBJ1-6; unclear D gene. The V gene's germline CDR1 is SGHDT and CDR2 YYEEEE. V lost 2 bases to trimming and J lost 2 bases, with 14 bases between them. The CDR3 consists of 17 residues. Here the CDR3 reads CASSFSGIRAYNSPLHF. The CDR3, as DNA: TGTGCCAGCAGCTTCTCCGGGATCAGAGCCTATAATTCACCCCTCCACTTT.

This sequence joins TRBV29-1 and TRBJ1-1; tentative D call: TRBD1 (5 bases). CDR1 and CDR2 from the germline V gene are SQVTM and ANQGSEA. The CDR3 spans 13 residues. V was pared by 6 bases and J by 3 bases, with 14 bases between. CDR3 sequence reads: CSVSRQGDTEAFF. DNA of the CDR3: TGCAGCGTCTCCAGGCAGGGCGACACTGAAGCTTTCTTT.

The chain uses TRBV25-1 and TRBJ2-5; D unclear. V gave up 6 bases and J gave up 5 bases, with 4 bases separating them. This CDR3 contains 10 residues. Germline CDR1 MGHDK, CDR2 SYGVNS. The CDR3 region has the DNA TGTGCCAGCAGATTCGAGACCCAGTACTTC. This gives the protein CASRFETQYF.

The genes are TRBV28 and TRBJ2-3; 7 nucleotides agree with TRBD2. The CDR3 is 16 residues long. Per germline, CDR1 MDHEN and CDR2 SYDVKM. With 6 bases clipped from V and 6 bases from J, the junction kept 15 bases outside the gene matches. The CDR3 loop is CASSPSSAGARDTQYF. The CDR3 DNA reads TGTGCCAGCAGCCCCTCTTCGGCGGGAGCTCGGGATACGCAGTATTTT.

The V gene is TRBV7-3, the J gene TRBJ2-2; the D is unclear. Trimming removed 4 bases from V and 7 bases from J, with 4 bases in between. This CDR3 is 11 amino acids long. In germline, CDR1 is SGHTA, CDR2 FQGTGA. The CDR3 coding sequence is TGTGCCAGCAGCTCAGGCGGGGAGCTGTTTTTT. Protein product: CASSSGGELFF. The variable domain in full, completed from reference TRBV7-3 and TRBJ2-2, reads GAGVSQTPSNKVTEKGKYVELRCDPISGHTALYWYRQSLGQGPEFLIYFQGTGAADDSGLPNDRFFAVRPEGSVSTLKIQRTERGDSAVYLCASSSGGELFFGEGSRLTVL.

The chain combines TRBV7-9 with TRBJ2-7, with D unclear. Germline V gene sequence: CDR1 SEHNR, CDR2 FQNEAQ (reference sequence). Trimming pared 1 base from V and 6 bases from J, leaving 13 bases between. This CDR3 is built from 14 residues. Here the CDR3 DNA reads TGTGCCAGCAGCTTAGAACGACCTAAAGCCGAGCAGTACTTC. It codes for CASSLERPKAEQYF.

This clonotype showed up just once. The rearrangement joins TRBV5-1 to TRBJ1-2, with 9 bases lining up with TRBD1. Germline V gene data show CDR1 as SGHRS and CDR2 as YFSETQ. The junction had 10 bases not matched to a gene; V was cut back by 3 bases and J by 7 bases. The CDR3 is 15 amino acids. CDR3 in DNA: TGCGCCAGCAGCTACTCCGGGACAGGGTCTGGTGGCTACACCTTC. Protein product: CASSYSGTGSGGYTF.

This chain links TRBV29-1 with TRBJ2-1; unclear D gene. Trimming stripped 6 bases from V and 8 bases from J, with 14 bases between. The CDR3 sequence is 12 residues long. In germline, CDR1 is SQVTM, CDR2 ANQGSEA. CDR3 DNA: TGCAGCGTCGATTATTACCGTGATGAGCAGTTCTTC. Translating it yields CSVDYYRDEQFF.

The gene calls are TRBV29-1 and TRBJ2-1, with 10 bases lining up with TRBD1. V dropped 7 bases and J dropped 5; count of bases not matched to a gene: 11. CDR1 and CDR2 from the germline V gene are SQVTM and ANQGSEA. The length of the CDR3 is 15 residues. The CDR3 coding sequence is TGCAGCGCACAAACCGGGACAGGGGCCAACAATGAGCAGTTCTTC. As protein: CSAQTGTGANNEQFF.

The chain links TRBV12-3 or TRBV12-4 to TRBJ2-7, with 10 bases fitting TRBD1. There are 14 residues in the CDR3. Trimming at V came to 4 bases and at J to 2 bases, leaving 2 bases not matched to a gene. CDR3: CASSWTGGPYEQYF. The CDR3 DNA sequence: TGTGCCAGCAGTTGGACAGGGGGGCCCTACGAGCAGTACTTC.

The count of this clonotype is one. This chain connects TRBV5-1 to TRBJ2-1; D is perhaps TRBD2 (9 bases). This CDR3 contains 20 residues. The V and J ends lost 1 base and 5 bases respectively, with 28 bases between them. CDR1 SGHRS and CDR2 YFSETQ come from the germline V gene. The CDR3 loop reads CASSLPARGRASGTNNEQFF. The DNA of the CDR3 is TGCGCCAGCAGCTTGCCCGCCAGGGGGCGCGCTAGCGGGACAAACAATGAGCAGTTCTTC. The complete variable domain, with remaining parts taken from reference TRBV5-1 and TRBJ2-1, reads KAGVTQTPRYLIKTRGQQVTLSCSPISGHRSVSWYQQTPGQGLQFLFEYFSETQRNKGNFPGRFSGRQFSNSRSEMNVSTLELGDSALYLCASSLPARGRASGTNNEQFFGPGTRLTVL.

The rearrangement joins TRBV7-9 to TRBJ2-1, with D uncertain. This CDR3 has 14 residues. CDR1 and CDR2 from the germline V gene are SEHNR and FQNEAQ (reference sequence). Trimming removed 4 bases from V and 6 bases from J, with 13 bases in between. CDR3 sequence: CASSYGRPPNEQFF. For the CDR3, the DNA is TGTGCCAGCAGCTACGGCAGGCCCCCCAATGAGCAGTTCTTC.

The chain links TRBV19 to TRBJ1-2; D is possibly TRBD1 (5 bases). This CDR3 has 15 amino acids. V was cut by 1 base and J by 1 base, with 10 bases left in between. CDR1 is LNHDA, CDR2 SQIVND, per germline (reference sequence). The CDR3 region is CASSIVGRHNYGYTF. CDR3 in DNA: TGTGCCAGTAGTATAGTGGGACGTCATAACTATGGCTACACCTTC.

The chain has TRBV29-1 and TRBJ1-1, with TRBD1 matching 9 bases. J was trimmed by 3 bases and V by 4 bases; bases with no gene match: 3. Germline CDR1 reads SQVTM; CDR2 reads ANQGSEA. CDR3 size: 13 residues. The DNA for the CDR3 is TGCAGCGTTGTAACAGGGGGCTACACTGAAGCTTTCTTT. As protein: CSVVTGGYTEAFF.

The chain carries TRBV7-2 and TRBJ1-5, with D unclear. The V gene lost 1 base and the J gene lost 9 bases, with 7 bases spanning the gap. The CDR3 is made up of 12 amino acids. The germline V gene has CDR1 SGHTA and CDR2 FQGNSA. CDR3 residues: CASSLGAGPQHF. CDR3 DNA: TGTGCCAGCAGCTTAGGGGCCGGGCCCCAGCATTTT.

The chain combines TRBV9 with TRBJ1-1, with D unclear. V was shortened by 3 bases and J by 3 bases, with 9 bases between the two germline ends. Germline values: CDR1 SGDLS, CDR2 YYNGEE. This CDR3 contains 13 residues. The CDR3 nucleotides read TGTGCCAGCAGCGGTGGGAGGGACACTGAAGCTTTCTTT. Translating it yields CASSGGRDTEAFF. The entire variable domain, with the rest obtained from reference TRBV9 and TRBJ1-1, is as follows: DSGVTQTPKHLITATGQRVTLRCSPRSGDLSVYWYQQSLDQGLQFLIQYYNGEERAKGNILERFSAQQFPDLHSELNLSSLELGDSALYFCASSGGRDTEAFFGQGTRLTVV.

CDR3 bases: TGTGCCAGCAGCGATGGACCAGGGTGGGGGGGCCAAGAGACCCAGTACTTC. It codes for CASSDGPGWGGQETQYF. The chain joins TRBV7-2 to TRBJ2-5, with 7 bases lining up with TRBD2. The CDR3 length is 17 residues. Unmatched junction bases numbered 13, after V lost 5 bases and J lost 1 base. In germline, CDR1 is SGHTA, CDR2 FQGNSA.

The chain combines TRBV20-1 with TRBJ2-3; D is possibly TRBD2 (6 bases). V lost 6 bases to trimming and J lost 1 base, with 11 bases between them. Germline-derived CDR1 and CDR2 are DFQATT and SNEGSKA (reference sequence). The CDR3 runs 13 residues. CDR3 in DNA: TGCAGTGCCGCGGGACCAGGCACAGATACGCAGTATTTT. Translation gives CSAAGPGTDTQYF.

The V call is TRBV5-5, the J call TRBJ2-2; 8 nucleotides line up with TRBD1. This CDR3 is 17 amino acids long. Germline lookup yields CDR1 SGHKS and CDR2 YYEKEE (reference sequence). Losses at the gene ends were 0 bases for V and 3 bases for J; bases not matched to a gene: 7. The CDR3 nucleotides read TGTGCCAGCAGCTTGGGGTACAGGGGGTACGACACCGGGGAGCTGTTTTTT. This codes for CASSLGYRGYDTGELFF.

The chain recombines TRBV12-3 or TRBV12-4 with TRBJ2-6; 7 bases are a match to TRBD2. J was trimmed by 1 base and V by 3 bases; bases with no gene match: 6. CDR3 length: 17 residues. This CDR3 is CASSFRWTSSGANVLTF. The CDR3 DNA sequence: TGTGCCAGCAGTTTCAGGTGGACTAGTTCTGGGGCCAACGTCCTGACTTTC.

The rearrangement links TRBV3-1 to TRBJ2-1; unclear D gene. CDR1 and CDR2 from the germline V gene are LGHDT and YNNKEL (reference sequence). This CDR3 region has 14 residues. The V end lost 1 base, the J end lost 9 bases, and 13 bases lay between the germline ends. Written as DNA, the CDR3 is TGTGCCAGCAGCCAAGTGCCAGAGGTTAGTGAGCAGTTCTTC. Its translation: CASSQVPEVSEQFF.

This chain connects TRBV11-2 to TRBJ1-1; D is unresolved. This CDR3 comprises 15 residues. V lost 5 bases to trimming and J lost 1 base, with 14 bases between them. From germline, CDR1 is SGHAT and CDR2 FQNNGV. Here the CDR3 DNA reads TGTGCCAGCAGCCTTCGGGCAGCTAAGAACACTGAAGCTTTCTTT. Translated: CASSLRAAKNTEAFF.

The rearrangement uses TRBV19 and TRBJ2-6; unclear D gene. With 7 bases removed from V and 1 base from J, the gap between germline ends came to 14 bases. The CDR3 is made up of 16 amino acids. Germline lookup yields CDR1 LNHDA and CDR2 SQIVND (reference sequence). The DNA for the CDR3 is TGTGCCAGTACCGCCCATAAGCTATCTGGGGCCAACGTCCTGACTTTC. It is translated as CASTAHKLSGANVLTF. Full variable domain (missing parts from reference TRBV19 and TRBJ2-6): DGGITQSPKYLFRKEGQNVTLSCEQNLNHDAMYWYRQDPGQGLRLIYYSQIVNDFQKGDIAEGYSVSREKKESFPLTVTSAQKNPTAFYLCASTAHKLSGANVLTFGAGSRLTVL.

Here the CDR3 DNA reads TGTGCCAGCTCACCAAAGACTCATCGGACGTTCTATGGCTACACCTTC. Protein sequence: CASSPKTHRTFYGYTF. The V call is TRBV18, the J call TRBJ1-2, with no clear D. Germline values: CDR1 KGHSH, CDR2 LQKENI. This CDR3 is built from 16 residues. V was clipped by 2 bases and J by 4 bases, with 17 bases between them. Drawing the rest from reference TRBV18 and TRBJ1-2, the complete variable domain is NAGVMQNPRHLVRRRGQEARLRCSPMKGHSHVYWYRQLPEEGLKFMVYLQKENIIDESGMPKERFSAEFPKEGPSILRIQQVVRGDSAAYFCASSPKTHRTFYGYTFGSGTRLTVV.

This chain connects TRBV2 to TRBJ2-5; 9 bases fit TRBD1. The CDR3 length is 14 residues. V shed 6 bases, J shed 5 bases, and the junction held 7 bases outside the gene matches. From germline, CDR1 is SNHLY and CDR2 FYNNEI. DNA of the CDR3: TGTGCCAGCAGAGCAGGGACAGGGTGGGAGACCCAGTACTTC. It codes for CASRAGTGWETQYF.

The rearrangement uses TRBV29-1 and TRBJ1-1, with D uncertain. The V end was cut by 7 bases, the J end by 1 base, with 10 bases between. CDR1 and CDR2 (germline): SQVTM, ANQGSEA. This CDR3 has 12 residues. The CDR3 is CSAHLRNTEAFF. In DNA form, the CDR3 reads TGCAGCGCCCACCTTAGGAACACTGAAGCTTTCTTT.